Below are 22 T cell receptor beta chains sequenced from a single sample in a study of neurological immune-mediated disorders. TCRdb reprocessed the 5' RACE reads with MiXCR, giving one entry per CDR3 protein. The top ten clones hold around 6% of a sample with 100,000 or so distinct CDR3 sequences, 3.5% of them seen once. The sequenced material came from PBMCs. These receptors came from a woman younger than 30 with multiple sclerosis.

Ten or more counts support this clonotype. V and J are TRBV7-2 and TRBJ2-5, with a tentative D call TRBD2 (5 bases). With 4 bases removed from V and 4 bases from J, the gap between germline ends came to 13 bases. This CDR3 has 14 amino acids. Germline values: CDR1 SGHTA, CDR2 FQGNSA. In DNA form, the CDR3 reads TGTGCCAGCAGCTACGTGGGCGGGCCAGAGACCCAGTACTTC. Amino acids: CASSYVGGPETQYF.

The table lists this clonotype with many counts. The chain uses TRBV11-2 and TRBJ1-1; D is ambiguous. V was shortened by 1 base and J by 4 bases, with 7 bases between the two germline ends. This CDR3 spans 13 amino acids. The germline CDR1 and CDR2 sequences are SGHAT and FQNNGV. This chain's CDR3 is CASSLVRATEAFF. Written as DNA, the CDR3 is TGTGCCAGCAGCTTAGTCAGAGCCACTGAAGCTTTCTTT.

This clonotype has more than one count but fewer than ten. The chain couples TRBV6-6 to TRBJ1-1; TRBD1 aligns across 7 bases. This CDR3 contains 14 residues. V lost 8 bases and J lost 2; bases outside the gene matches: 8. Germline V gene data show CDR1 as MNHNY and CDR2 as SVGAGI (reference sequence). For the CDR3, the DNA is TGTGCCAGCGAGCGGGGACAGTCTAACACTGAAGCTTTCTTT. Encoded protein: CASERGQSNTEAFF.

In this sample, this clonotype turned up many times. V usage is TRBV29-1 and J usage is TRBJ2-7, with D unresolved. Germline CDR1 reads SQVTM; CDR2 reads ANQGSEA. This CDR3 comprises 12 residues. V dropped 1 base and J dropped 3 bases, with 7 bases sitting between them. The CDR3 DNA sequence: TGCAGCGTTGAAGTAAACGACTACGAGCAGTACTTC. This translates into CSVEVNDYEQYF.

This clonotype showed up many times. The chain couples TRBV10-3 to TRBJ1-1, with D maybe TRBD1 (6 bases). CDR1 is ENHRY and CDR2 is SYGVKD in the germline V gene. Trimming pared 10 bases from V and 2 bases from J, leaving 11 bases between. This CDR3 region has 12 residues. The CDR3 nucleotides are TGTGCCACCTCGACAGGTAACACTGAAGCTTTCTTT. It is translated as CATSTGNTEAFF.

This clonotype occurred many times. This chain connects TRBV6-6 to TRBJ1-2, with no clear D. V dropped 2 bases and J dropped 0 bases, with 4 bases sitting between them. Germline V gene sequence: CDR1 MNHNY, CDR2 SVGAGI (reference sequence). The CDR3 extends over 13 amino acids. The CDR3 loop is CASSYNANYGYTF. DNA for the CDR3: TGTGCCAGCAGTTACAACGCTAACTATGGCTACACCTTC.

This clonotype was observed at least ten times. The V gene is TRBV6-1, the J gene TRBJ1-2; D perhaps matches TRBD1 (5 bases). The germline V gene has CDR1 MNHNS and CDR2 SASEGT. The CDR3 is made up of 16 amino acids. Between the trimmed V and J ends, which lost 0 bases and 2 bases, there was a span of 13 bases. The CDR3 loop is CASSEAAGSLNYGYTF. CDR3 coding DNA: TGTGCCAGCAGTGAAGCTGCAGGGTCCTTGAACTATGGCTACACCTTC.

The rearrangement joins TRBV29-1 to TRBJ2-5; 8 positions agree with TRBD2. The CDR3 has 13 residues. The germline gives CDR1 SQVTM, CDR2 ANQGSEA. V was clipped by 3 bases and J by 5 bases; unmatched bases: 5. CDR3 sequence reads: CSVDGTRVETQYF. The CDR3, as DNA: TGCAGCGTTGATGGGACTAGGGTGGAGACCCAGTACTTC.

This clonotype was recorded at least ten times. The chain employs TRBV11-2 and TRBJ2-1; either TRBD1 or TRBD2 may supply D (5 bases each). From germline, CDR1 is SGHAT and CDR2 FQNNGV. The V and J ends lost 6 bases and 9 bases respectively, with 15 bases between them. The CDR3 has 13 amino acids. CDR3 in DNA: TGTGCCAGCAGACGGGGCGTTTCCTCTGAGCAGTTCTTC. The encoded protein is CASRRGVSSEQFF.

This clonotype appeared many times. Written as DNA, the CDR3 is TGCAGTGTCACCACCGGGACTAGGGGCACAGATACGCAGTATTTT. Protein sequence: CSVTTGTRGTDTQYF. This sequence joins TRBV20-1 and TRBJ2-3; 8 nucleotides agree with TRBD2. V shed 7 bases and J 1 base; nucleotides not matched to a gene: 10. CDR1 is DFQATT and CDR2 is SNEGSKA in the germline V gene (reference sequence). This CDR3 spans 15 amino acids.

This clonotype was seen repeatedly, ten times or more. The chain is built from TRBV20-1 and TRBJ1-1, with TRBD1 matching 9 bases. This CDR3 has 15 residues. The germline V gene has CDR1 DFQATT and CDR2 SNEGSKA (reference sequence). V shed 0 bases, J shed 5 bases, and the junction held 7 bases outside the gene matches. This CDR3 is CSARDGDRVRTEAFF. CDR3 DNA sequence: TGCAGTGCTAGAGATGGGGACAGGGTTCGGACTGAAGCTTTCTTT.

This clonotype was counted many times. The V call is TRBV29-1, the J call TRBJ2-3; D unresolved. The germline gives CDR1 SQVTM, CDR2 ANQGSEA. The CDR3 totals 13 residues. V was cut by 7 bases and J by 3 bases, with 14 bases left in between. This CDR3 is CSARSKGTDTQYF. The CDR3 DNA follows: TGCAGCGCCCGTAGTAAAGGGACAGATACGCAGTATTTT.

This clonotype has ten or more counts. The gene calls are TRBV14 and TRBJ2-5; D is perhaps TRBD2 (7 bases). V lost 4 bases to trimming and J lost 2 bases, with 14 bases between them. This CDR3 has 15 residues. Looked up from germline, CDR1 is SGHDN and CDR2 is FVKESK. CDR3 protein: CASSRWGGLQETQYF. The CDR3 DNA follows: TGTGCCAGCAGCCGCTGGGGGGGCCTACAAGAGACCCAGTACTTC.

Many counts were recorded for this clonotype. V and J are TRBV20-1 and TRBJ2-5; 13 bases are a match to TRBD2. V shed 7 bases and J 3 bases; nucleotides not matched to a gene: 5. Looked up from germline, CDR1 is DFQATT and CDR2 is SNEGSKA (reference sequence). The CDR3 is made up of 14 amino acids. The CDR3 spells CSGRLAGGKETQYF. The CDR3 coding sequence is TGCAGTGGAAGACTAGCGGGAGGTAAAGAGACCCAGTACTTC.

The sample holds many counts of this clonotype. The rearrangement uses TRBV6-1 and TRBJ2-5; D may be TRBD1 (6 bases). Trimming left V 3 bases short and J 2 bases short, with 13 bases between. Germline lookup yields CDR1 MNHNS and CDR2 SASEGT. The CDR3 has 15 residues. The CDR3 loop is CASSDRQELQETQYF. The CDR3 nucleotides are TGTGCCAGCAGTGATAGACAGGAGCTACAAGAGACCCAGTACTTC.

This clonotype has a count of ten or more. The chain employs TRBV5-1 and TRBJ2-3; 9 bases align to TRBD2. The ends lost 4 bases at V and 4 bases at J; junction bases unmatched: 10. The germline CDR1 and CDR2 sequences are SGHRS and YFSETQ. The CDR3 totals 16 residues. The CDR3 DNA follows: TGCGCCAGCAGCCTGGGGATAGCGGGGGACCCAGATACGCAGTATTTT. As protein: CASSLGIAGDPDTQYF.

This clonotype was seen many times. This chain links TRBV7-8 with TRBJ2-2, with D uncertain. Trimming removed 1 base from V and 3 bases from J, with 3 bases in between. The CDR3 contains 13 residues. In germline, CDR1 is SGHVS, CDR2 FQNEAQ. CDR3 coding DNA: TGTGCCAGCAGCTTAGTCGACACCGGGGAGCTGTTTTTT. It codes for CASSLVDTGELFF.

Ten or more counts support this clonotype. This chain joins TRBV3-1 and TRBJ2-7; a weak D match, TRBD2 (6 bases). The V end lost 4 bases, the J end lost 3 bases, and 10 bases lay between the germline ends. The CDR3 is 13 amino acids. Germline assignment: CDR1 LGHDT and CDR2 YNNKEL (reference sequence). The CDR3 loop is CASSLGRGYEQYF. DNA for the CDR3: TGTGCCAGCAGCCTGGGGCGGGGCTACGAGCAGTACTTC.

In its sample, this clonotype was seen many times. The rearrangement links TRBV20-1 to TRBJ2-4, with D possibly being TRBD1 (5 bases). CDR3 size: 15 residues. V was cut by 3 bases and J by 1 base, with 13 bases left in between. Per germline, CDR1 DFQATT and CDR2 SNEGSKA (reference sequence). The CDR3 nucleotides are TGCAGTGCTAGGAGACCAGGGTCGGCCAAAAACATTCAGTACTTC. Translation: CSARRPGSAKNIQYF.

This clonotype was seen repeatedly, ten times or more. The chain employs TRBV5-5 and TRBJ2-3, with 9 bases lining up with TRBD2. The length of the CDR3 is 15 residues. Losses at the gene ends were 0 bases for V and 5 bases for J; bases not matched to a gene: 4. Germline CDR1 is SGHKS and CDR2 is YYEKEE (reference sequence). This CDR3 is CASSLEAREGDTQYF. In nucleotides, the CDR3 is TGTGCCAGCAGCTTGGAGGCGCGGGAGGGAGATACGCAGTATTTT. The variable domain in full, completed from reference TRBV5-5 and TRBJ2-3, reads DAGVTQSPTHLIKTRGQQVTLRCSPISGHKSVSWYQQVLGQGPQFIFQYYEKEERGRGNFPDRFSARQFPNYSSELNVNALLLGDSALYLCASSLEAREGDTQYFGPGTRLTVL.

This clonotype appeared many times. The chain joins TRBV4-1 to TRBJ2-1; D is unclear. The CDR3 runs 15 residues. In germline, CDR1 is MGHRA, CDR2 YSYEKL. V was cut by 3 bases and J by 0 bases, with 9 bases left in between. The CDR3, as DNA: TGCGCCAGCAGCCAGCTAGAAAGCTCCTACAATGAGCAGTTCTTC. This codes for CASSQLESSYNEQFF.

This clonotype was detected ten times or more. The chain couples TRBV5-1 to TRBJ1-1, with D possibly matching TRBD1 (6 bases). The CDR3 totals 15 residues. V was pared by 3 bases and J by 0 bases, with 12 bases between. The germline V gene has CDR1 SGHRS and CDR2 YFSETQ. This chain's CDR3 is CASSWGQGMNTEAFF. In DNA, the CDR3 is TGCGCCAGCAGCTGGGGGCAGGGGATGAACACTGAAGCTTTCTTT.